This T cell receptor (beta chain) was sequenced during a study of shared clonotypes between healthy human individuals. As for this clone: Its target is unknown.

Study-level results: Relative to their counterparts shared across all four donors, non-shared clonotypes exhibited diminished generation probabilities. Even with large depth, rarefaction showed that sorted-subset sequencing was incomplete.

Adult Caucasians living in Nashville, Tennessee made up all of the donors. Sequenced by immunoSEQ multiplex PCR; TCRdb stores in-frame clones only, minus some. Here the sample spans more than 900,000 clones, 75% to 85% being singletons. The junction had 11 bases not matched to a gene; V was cut back by 2 bases and J by 6 bases. Germline V gives CDR1 ENHRY, CDR2 SYGVKD. The CDR3 runs 17 residues. This receptor was identified in a man younger than 35 in good health. Some clones in this sample may be carry-over from other donors' samples. The rearrangement uses TRBV10-3 and TRBJ2-2; 8 nucleotides agree with TRBD2. The sequencing input was memory CD4+ T cells from PBMCs. Subset meaning: CD45RA-negative fraction. The CDR3 loop reads CAISEPYSPREAGELFF. The CDR3 nucleotides are TGTGCCATCAGTGAGCCATACTCACCGCGGGAGGCCGGGGAGCTGTTTTTT.